Presented here are 16 T cell receptor beta chains from one specimen sequenced in a study of blood T cell repertoires in COVID-19. Profiling relied on immunoSEQ multiplex PCR, and the TCRdb table lists in-frame clones only, not all of them. The repertoire holds about 310,000 clones, with roughly 87% as singletons. Sequencing was done on a sample of peripheral blood. The origin of the receptors is a man aged 45-65 years with active or convalescent COVID-19.

V gene TRBV28 combines with J gene TRBJ2-3; D remains unclear. The CDR3 sequence is 13 residues long. V was trimmed by 5 bases and J by 5 bases, leaving 11 bases between them. Germline V CDR1 and CDR2: MDHEN, SYDVKM. The CDR3 coding sequence is TGTGCCAGCAGTCAATCGAATAGAGATACGCAGTATTTT. Translation gives CASSQSNRDTQYF.

The rearrangement joins TRBV7-8 to TRBJ2-2; D uncertain. The germline V gene encodes CDR1 SGHVS and CDR2 FQNEAQ. CDR3 length equals 17 residues. The germline V and J ends were trimmed by 4 bases and 4 bases, with 19 bases remaining between them. For the CDR3, the DNA is TGTGCCAGCAGCTCTCGCGGCCCAGACCGAAGCACCGGGGAGCTGTTTTTT. Encoded protein: CASSSRGPDRSTGELFF.

This rearrangement joins TRBV2 to TRBJ1-4; 7 bases match TRBD1. The CDR3 length is 13 residues. J gave up 3 bases and V 6 bases, and 1 base lay outside the gene matches. Per the germline V gene, CDR1 is SNHLY and CDR2 is FYNNEI. Here the CDR3 reads CASRQGPNEKLFF. The CDR3 region has the DNA TGTGCCAGCAGACAGGGGCCTAATGAAAAACTGTTTTTT.

The V call is TRBV24-1, the J call TRBJ2-2; possibly TRBD2 for D (6 bases). Germline V gives CDR1 KGHDR, CDR2 SFDVKD. V lost 1 base to trimming and J lost 6 bases, with 14 bases between them. CDR3 length: 16 amino acids. The DNA of the CDR3 is TGTGCCACCAGTGATTTAAGTGGGGGGACCGCCGGGGAGCTGTTTTTT. Amino acids: CATSDLSGGTAGELFF.

J is TRBJ2-2 and V is TRBV7-2; the match to TRBD1 covers 10 bases. V shed 1 base and J 4 bases; nucleotides not matched to a gene: 3. Per germline, CDR1 SGHTA and CDR2 FQGNSA. The CDR3 sequence is 16 residues long. In nucleotides, the CDR3 is TGTGCCAGCAGCTTAGGACAGGGGGCGGGCACCGGGGAGCTGTTTTTT. Encoded protein: CASSLGQGAGTGELFF.

The chain employs TRBV30 and TRBJ1-4; D unresolved. Per the germline V gene, CDR1 is GTSNPN and CDR2 is SVGIG (reference sequence). V was shortened by 6 bases and J by 3 bases, with 11 bases between the two germline ends. CDR3 length: 13 amino acids. The CDR3, as DNA: TGTGCCTGCTCTCGGGTGTCTAATGAAAAACTGTTTTTT. It specifies CACSRVSNEKLFF.

The chain combines TRBV7-9 with TRBJ2-3; TRBD1 matches 8 bases. CDR1 and CDR2 (germline): SEHNR, FQNEAQ (reference sequence). This CDR3 has 15 residues. V lost 5 bases to trimming and J lost 2 bases; unmatched junction nucleotides: 6. This CDR3 is CASSGSGGSTDTQYF. In DNA form, the CDR3 reads TGTGCCAGCAGCGGATCAGGGGGCTCCACAGATACGCAGTATTTT.

In its sample, this clone was seen once. J is TRBJ1-1 and V is TRBV9; TRBD1 is a possible D gene (5 bases). The CDR3 loop spans 15 amino acids. V lost 3 bases to trimming and J lost 3 bases, with 15 bases between them. Per germline, CDR1 SGDLS and CDR2 YYNGEE. CDR3 residues: CASSASGQGDTEAFF. The CDR3 DNA reads as TGTGCCAGCAGCGCCAGCGGGCAGGGTGACACTGAAGCTTTCTTT.

This clone was counted a single time. This chain uses TRBV4-2 with TRBJ2-5; D unclear. This CDR3 contains 13 residues. V gave up 1 base and J gave up 4 bases, with 7 bases separating them. Germline V gives CDR1 LGHNA, CDR2 YNFKEQ. CDR3: CASSQAIRETQYF. The CDR3 coding sequence is TGTGCCAGCAGCCAAGCTATAAGAGAGACCCAGTACTTC.

The chain employs TRBV5-5 and TRBJ1-1; no clear D. There are 14 residues in the CDR3. Germline V gives CDR1 SGHKS, CDR2 YYEKEE (reference sequence). Trimming removed 2 bases from V and 10 bases from J, with 18 bases in between. The CDR3 is CASSFGPPWEVAFF. DNA for the CDR3: TGTGCCAGCAGCTTCGGACCGCCGTGGGAGGTAGCTTTCTTT.

A few counts support this clone. CDR3 loop: CASSSDRGSGELFF. The CDR3 DNA reads as TGTGCCAGCAGCTCGGACAGGGGATCCGGGGAGCTGTTTTTT. V usage is TRBV3-1 (or the pseudogene TRBV3-2) and J usage is TRBJ2-2; 9 bases fit TRBD1. The V segment lost 5 bases and the J segment 6 bases; nucleotides outside the gene matches: 4. CDR1 and CDR2 (germline): LGHDT, YNNKEL (reference sequence). The CDR3 length is 14 residues.

The J gene is TRBJ2-3, the V gene TRBV19; 7 positions agree with TRBD1. V gave up 6 bases and J gave up 5 bases; unmatched junction bases: 14. The length of the CDR3 is 16 residues. The germline CDR1 and CDR2 sequences are LNHDA and SQIVND (reference sequence). The CDR3: CASRRGRGGAEDTQYF. The DNA for the CDR3 is TGTGCCAGTAGGAGGGGTCGAGGGGGCGCGGAAGATACGCAGTATTTT.

This chain connects TRBV7-9 to TRBJ2-7, with D tentatively TRBD1 (6 bases). The CDR3 length is 14 residues. Per the germline V gene, CDR1 is SEHNR and CDR2 is FQNEAQ (reference sequence). Trimming shortened V by 6 bases and J by 4 bases, and 16 bases separated the two germline ends. In nucleotides, the CDR3 is TGTGCCAGCAGAAACACCGGGACAAATTACGAGCAGTACTTC. The encoded protein is CASRNTGTNYEQYF. Drawing the rest from reference TRBV7-9 and TRBJ2-7, the complete variable domain is DTGVSQNPRHKITKRGQNVTFRCDPISEHNRLYWYRQTLGQGPEFLTYFQNEAQLEKSRLLSDRFSAERPKGSFSTLEIQRTEQGDSAMYLCASRNTGTNYEQYFGPGTRLTVT.

The CDR3 reads CASSDRAGKETQYF. As DNA, the CDR3 is TGTGCCAGCAGTGACCGGGCGGGAAAAGAGACCCAGTACTTC. This chain uses TRBV2 with TRBJ2-5, with a weak D call TRBD2 (6 bases). The CDR3 contains 14 residues. CDR1 SNHLY and CDR2 FYNNEI come from the germline V gene. Trimming removed 3 bases from V and 3 bases from J, with 11 bases in between. The full variable domain, rest sourced from reference TRBV2 and TRBJ2-5, is EPEVTQTPSHQVTQMGQEVILRCVPISNHLYFYWYRQILGQKVEFLVSFYNNEISEKSEIFDDQFSVERPDGSNFTLKIRSTKLEDSAMYFCASSDRAGKETQYFGPGTRLLVL.

The rearrangement links TRBV11-2 to TRBJ2-2; no clear D. V gave up 0 bases and J gave up 4 bases, with 15 bases separating them. The CDR3 length is 17 residues. From germline, CDR1 is SGHAT and CDR2 FQNNGV. Here the CDR3 DNA reads TGTGCCAGCAGCTTAGATATCTCGCCAGATCGCACCGGGGAGCTGTTTTTT. It specifies CASSLDISPDRTGELFF.

The chain couples TRBV7-2 to TRBJ1-2; D is possibly TRBD1 (6 bases). The CDR3 covers 15 residues. V lost 4 bases and J lost 7, with 19 bases in between. The germline gives CDR1 SGHTA, CDR2 FQGNSA. CDR3 DNA: TGTGCCAGCAGCTCCCTGGGGGCGGAAAGGGGTGGCTACACCTTC. It specifies CASSSLGAERGGYTF. Variable domain in full (rest from reference TRBV7-2 and TRBJ1-2): GAGVSQSPSNKVTEKGKDVELRCDPISGHTALYWYRQSLGQGLEFLIYFQGNSAPDKSGLPSDRFSAERTGGSVSTLTIQRTQQEDSAVYLCASSSLGAERGGYTFGSGTRLTVV.